The clone carrying this TCR beta chain occurred many times. TCRdb re-analysed the 5' RACE reads in MiXCR, keeping a single row per CDR3 protein. The sample shows fewer than 80,000 distinct CDR3 sequences, roughly 5.3% of them seen only once. CDR1 is SGHRS and CDR2 is YFSETQ in the germline V gene. V was clipped by 4 bases and J by 0 bases; unmatched bases: 7. CDR3 length equals 17 residues. The entry originates in a study of CD8 T cells in ankylosing spondylitis. The receptor was isolated from a male donor with ankylosing spondylitis or in good health (not recorded which). The chain is built from TRBV5-1 and TRBJ1-1; TRBD1 matches 12 bases. Input material: blood, either unsorted or a sorted T cell fraction (not recorded which). The CDR3 coding sequence is TGCGCCAGCAGCCCTGGGACAGGGGGCCCCATGAACACTGAAGCTTTCTTT. Amino acids: CASSPGTGGPMNTEAFF.